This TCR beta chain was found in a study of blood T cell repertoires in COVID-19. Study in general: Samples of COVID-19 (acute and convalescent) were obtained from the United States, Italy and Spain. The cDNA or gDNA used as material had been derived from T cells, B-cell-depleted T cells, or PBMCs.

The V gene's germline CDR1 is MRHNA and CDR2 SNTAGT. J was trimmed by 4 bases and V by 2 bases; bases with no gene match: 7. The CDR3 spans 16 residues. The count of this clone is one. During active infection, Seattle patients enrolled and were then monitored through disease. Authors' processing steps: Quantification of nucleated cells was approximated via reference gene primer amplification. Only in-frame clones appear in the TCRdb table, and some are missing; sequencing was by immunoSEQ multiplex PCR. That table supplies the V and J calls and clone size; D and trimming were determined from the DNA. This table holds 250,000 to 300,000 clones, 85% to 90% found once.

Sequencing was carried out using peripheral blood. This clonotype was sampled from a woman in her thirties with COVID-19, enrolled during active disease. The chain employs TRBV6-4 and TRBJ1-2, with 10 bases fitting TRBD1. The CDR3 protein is CASSDNSGTGAYGYTF. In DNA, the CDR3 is TGTGCCAGCAGTGACAATTCCGGGACAGGGGCCTATGGCTACACCTTC.